This T cell receptor beta chain originates from a study of OX40 agonist ivuxolimab in advanced cancers. Turning to the overall study: Ivuxolimab was a fully human IgG2 agonistic monoclonal antibody targeting the costimulatory receptor OX40 (CD134). Peripheral TCRbeta sequencing was intended to test whether TCR sequence diversity was altered and clonal T-cell expansion was caused by ivuxolimab. In the dose-escalation cohort, 82.7% of patients were male, and the mean age was roughly 60 years, with a range of roughly 20 to 80. Partial responses were achieved by three dose-escalation patients, of whom one had hepatocellular carcinoma and two had cutaneous melanoma. Of the roughly 52 patients in dose escalation, 19 had hepatocellular carcinoma, roughly 15 had melanoma, 9 had renal cell carcinoma and 9 had head and neck cancer. The paper reports the monotherapy dose-escalation portion (N of about 54 patients) of the phase I ivuxolimab trial. Prior anti-PD-1, anti-PD-L1 or anti-CTLA-4 therapy was permitted, and less than 45% of dose-escalation patients had received checkpoint inhibitors. Intravenous ivuxolimab was administered to patients every 2 weeks at six dose levels: 0.01, 0.1, 0.3, 1.5, 3 and 10 mg/kg.

The trial excluded patients who had a history of autoimmune disease or were on systemic immunosuppression. Peripheral blood for TCR sequencing was drawn from every dose cohort at baseline, at cycle 4 day 1 and at cycle 7 day 1. Samples came from an open-label, multicenter, first-in-human phase I dose-escalation trial of ivuxolimab. The trial enrolled adults with locally advanced or metastatic head and neck squamous cell, hepatocellular, melanoma or renal cell carcinoma. CD4+ and CD8+ T cells were sorted separately from peripheral blood before TCR sequencing. The germline V gene provides CDR1 SGHRS and CDR2 YFSETQ. Between the V and J ends, shortened by 4 bases and 0 bases respectively, the junction contains 14 bases. The CDR3 contains 16 residues, cysteine and phenylalanine counted. Only the CDR3 part of the read is kept: 48 bases, read in frame from the first base. For this clone: The target of this receptor is not known. Per-nucleotide qualities are absent, and no much larger clonotype sits a single base away.

For sequencing of the TCRbeta CDR3 region, genomic DNA was extracted from the sorted cells. TCRbeta CDR3 regions were sequenced using the immunoSEQ Assay. Not all clones reach the TCRdb copy of this immuneACCESS table, which keeps in-frame sequences only. Checked studies attribute under half of the gap to unresolved V genes and leave the rest unexplained. For this sample there are about 47,000 clones; 70% to 90% appear just once. The ten biggest clones cover 11% to 15% of the sample. Results the study describes overall, beyond this receptor: At doses from 0.1 to 3.0 mg/kg, clonal expansion was seen in both CD4+ and CD8+ blood T cells between baseline and week 6. Antigen specificity was not determined for the clonally expanded peripheral T cells. Partial responders in the 0.1-3.0 mg/kg groups had among the lowest normalized peripheral clonal expansion, especially among CD8+ T cells. Low levels of normalized T-cell clonal expansion were also shown by some nonresponding patients. After ivuxolimab, more expanded clones were found on average in CD8+ T cells than in CD4+ T cells.

The specimen was CD4+ or CD8+ T cells sorted from blood, collected in a trial of the OX40 agonist ivuxolimab. This receptor was obtained from an adult with an advanced solid tumor such as melanoma, head and neck, liver or kidney cancer. The V and J genes are TRBV5-1 and TRBJ1-5; TRBD1 could be the D gene, as 5 bases match. The DNA sequence follows: TGCGCCAGCAGCATTGGGGGAGGCCTTAGCAATCAGCCCCAGCATTTT. This is translated as CASSIGGGLSNQPQHF. Where the CDR3 stops, the reference TRBV5-1 and TRBJ1-5 genes take over; the full variable domain is KAGVTQTPRYLIKTRGQQVTLSCSPISGHRSVSWYQQTPGQGLQFLFEYFSETQRNKGNFPGRFSGRQFSNSRSEMNVSTLELGDSALYLCASSIGGGLSNQPQHFGDGTRLSIL.